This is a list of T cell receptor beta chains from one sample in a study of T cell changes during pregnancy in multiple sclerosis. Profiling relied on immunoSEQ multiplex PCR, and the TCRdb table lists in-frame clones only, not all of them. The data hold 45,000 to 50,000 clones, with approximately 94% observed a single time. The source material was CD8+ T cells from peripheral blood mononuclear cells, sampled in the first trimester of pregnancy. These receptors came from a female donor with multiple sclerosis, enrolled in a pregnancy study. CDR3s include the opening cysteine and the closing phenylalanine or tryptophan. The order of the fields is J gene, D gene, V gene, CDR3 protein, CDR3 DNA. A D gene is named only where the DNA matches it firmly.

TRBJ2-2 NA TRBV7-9 CGIGRAVTGELFF TGTGGAATTGGGCGGGCCGTTACCGGGGAGCTGTTTTTT
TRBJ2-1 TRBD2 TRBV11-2 CASSFLTSGSGSEQFF TGTGCCAGCAGCTTTCTGACTAGCGGGAGCGGGAGTGAGCAGTTCTTC
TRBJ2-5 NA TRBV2 CASSLGGGRQETQYF TGTGCCAGCAGTTTAGGAGGGGGCAGGCAAGAGACCCAGTACTTC
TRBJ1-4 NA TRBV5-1 CASSPPGEGIGEKLFF TGCGCCAGCAGCCCCCCAGGTGAGGGAATTGGTGAAAAACTGTTTTTT
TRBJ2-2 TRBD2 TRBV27 CASGSSGFNTGELFF TGTGCCAGCGGCTCTAGCGGTTTCAACACCGGGGAGCTGTTTTTT
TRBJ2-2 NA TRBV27 CASSLRRGRGTGELFF TGTGCCAGCAGCCTAAGGAGGGGGCGCGGCACCGGGGAGCTGTTTTTT
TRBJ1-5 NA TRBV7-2 CASSLAGVYSNQPQHF TGTGCCAGCAGCTTAGCAGGAGTGTATAGCAATCAGCCCCAGCATTTT
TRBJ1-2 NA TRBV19 CASSLNPTLDGEKGYTF TGTGCCAGTAGTTTGAACCCCACGTTAGACGGGGAAAAGGGCTACACCTTC
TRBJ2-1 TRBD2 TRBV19 CASSIPSGGANEQFF TGTGCCAGTAGTATCCCTAGCGGGGGGGCAAATGAGCAGTTCTTC
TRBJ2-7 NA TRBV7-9 CASSLDLEQYF TGTGCCAGCAGCTTAGATCTCGAGCAGTACTTC
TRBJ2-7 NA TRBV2 CASSPPERESYEQYF TGTGCCAGCAGTCCCCCTGAGAGAGAGAGCTACGAGCAGTACTTC
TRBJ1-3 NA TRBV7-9 CASGHLSGNTIYF TGTGCCAGCGGGCATCTCTCTGGAAACACCATATATTTT
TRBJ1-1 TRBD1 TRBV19 CASSIPLDRGLMNTEAFF TGTGCCAGTAGTATCCCCCTCGACAGGGGGTTAATGAACACTGAAGCTTTCTTT
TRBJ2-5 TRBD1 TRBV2 CASRWETGEETQYF TGTGCCAGCAGGTGGGAGACAGGGGAAGAGACCCAGTACTTC
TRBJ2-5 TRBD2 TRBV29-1 CSEGLAGVQETQYF TGCAGCGAGGGACTAGCGGGGGTACAAGAGACCCAGTACTTC
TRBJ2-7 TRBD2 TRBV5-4 CASSWTSGTSEQYF TGTGCCAGCAGCTGGACTAGCGGGACATCCGAGCAGTACTTC
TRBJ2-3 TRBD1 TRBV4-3 CASSQGDSRELTDTQYF TGCGCCAGCAGCCAAGGGGACAGTAGAGAGCTCACAGATACGCAGTATTTT